This T cell receptor beta chain was recorded in a study of PD-L1 blockade in urothelial cancer. Overall study: Investigators checked blood 3 weeks (second dose) and 6 weeks after treatment start. A median approximately 140,000 T cells were found in blood samples. The study, taken as a whole, reports: Larger 3-week expansion of tumor-associated blood clones was seen in durable-benefit patients.

This clone was seen more than once but under ten times. Its specificity is unknown. Germline CDR1 is SGHTA and CDR2 is FQGNSA. The ends lost 0 bases at V and 11 bases at J; junction bases unmatched: 12. This CDR3 comprises 15 residues. Sample time point: pretreatment peripheral blood. Patients' cancers were locally advanced or metastatic urothelial carcinomas. Produced via immunoSEQ multiplex PCR; TCRdb's table is partial and in-frame only. The sample holds about 85,000 clones, more than 70% seen once. This chain links TRBV7-2 with TRBJ1-1; TRBD1 agrees at 7 bases. The clonotype was recovered from a man aged 60-69 years with urothelial cancer. Here the sequenced sample was PBMCs, taken around atezolizumab (anti-PD-L1) treatment. The CDR3 spells CASSLAQVGGEKAFF. Here the CDR3 DNA reads TGTGCCAGCAGCTTAGCCCAAGTAGGGGGCGAAAAGGCTTTCTTT.